What follows are 12 T cell receptor beta chains derived from one specimen sequenced in a study of shared clonotypes between healthy human individuals. As defined, naive CD8 cells were CD45RO-negative and positively selected for CCR7, with terminally differentiated effector memory CD45RA+ cells excluded. Clones were read by immunoSEQ multiplex PCR, and TCRdb kept only the in-frame ones, dropping some. The table lists roughly 1,800,000 clones, less than 95% of them singletons, with more than 0.9% in the top ten. Sequences were obtained from naive CD8+ T cells sorted from blood. These TCRs come from a man aged 18 to 35 in good health.

The gene calls are TRBV6-5 and TRBJ2-3, with a possible D match to TRBD2 (6 bases). V was clipped by 5 bases and J by 2 bases, with 14 bases between them. The CDR3 loop spans 15 amino acids. Germline lookup yields CDR1 MNHEY and CDR2 SVGAGI. CDR3 bases: TGTGCCAGCAGTCCTAGCGCCTACTTCACAGATACGCAGTATTTT. This codes for CASSPSAYFTDTQYF.

This sequence joins TRBV6-6 and TRBJ1-1; a weak D match, TRBD1 (5 bases). Germline-derived CDR1 and CDR2 are MNHNY and SVGAGI (reference sequence). This CDR3 has 14 residues. V was trimmed by 7 bases and J by 2 bases, leaving 14 bases between them. The CDR3 loop reads CASIDRGINTEAFF. The CDR3 DNA reads TGTGCCAGCATCGACCGGGGGATAAACACTGAAGCTTTCTTT.

The rearrangement uses TRBV9 and TRBJ2-3, with D possibly TRBD2 on 5 matching bases. Germline V gene sequence: CDR1 SGDLS, CDR2 YYNGEE. With 0 bases removed from V and 2 bases from J, the gap between germline ends came to 7 bases. This CDR3 comprises 14 residues. Written as DNA, the CDR3 is TGTGCCAGCAGCGTAGCCGGGGACACAGATACGCAGTATTTT. It specifies CASSVAGDTDTQYF.

This chain joins TRBV7-9 and TRBJ1-2, with D unresolved. Trimming took 1 base from V and 4 from J, leaving 13 bases between them. CDR3 size: 15 residues. Germline values: CDR1 SEHNR, CDR2 FQNEAQ (reference sequence). CDR3 amino acids: CASSLGLSDRYGYTF. The CDR3 DNA reads as TGTGCCAGCAGCTTAGGGTTGTCGGATCGCTATGGCTACACCTTC.

V gene TRBV28 combines with J gene TRBJ2-5; TRBD2 matches 10 bases. CDR3 length: 17 residues. Losses at the gene ends were 1 base for V and 2 bases for J; bases not matched to a gene: 7. The germline CDR1 and CDR2 sequences are MDHEN and SYDVKM. The CDR3 bases are TGTGCCAGCAGTTTATTAGGGACACTAGCGGGGCAAGAGACCCAGTACTTC. Translation gives CASSLLGTLAGQETQYF.

The rearrangement joins TRBV4-2 to TRBJ2-1; perhaps TRBD1 as D (6 bases). V lost 4 bases, J lost 2 bases, and 18 bases lay in between. Germline CDR1 LGHNA, CDR2 YNFKEQ. The CDR3 covers 17 residues. The CDR3 nucleotides read TGTGCCAGCAGCCGATCCCTCGAGGGGGAACCCTACAATGAGCAGTTCTTC. Encoded protein: CASSRSLEGEPYNEQFF.

The chain carries TRBV9 and TRBJ2-7; 11 positions agree with TRBD1. Germline CDR1 is SGDLS and CDR2 is YYNGEE. V trimming: 2 bases; J trimming: 5 bases; junction bases outside the gene matches: 3. This CDR3 is 14 amino acids long. Here the CDR3 DNA reads TGTGCCAGCAGCGTCCGGGACAGGGGGGACGAGCAGTACTTC. Amino acid sequence: CASSVRDRGDEQYF.

Note on this clone: Different DNA sequences within this sample yield the same CDR3. V usage is TRBV4-1 and J usage is TRBJ1-3; D is unresolved. The CDR3 totals 15 residues. V shed 0 bases and J shed 0 bases, with 6 bases lying between them. Germline V CDR1 and CDR2: MGHRA, YSYEKL. CDR3 protein: CASSQDDISGNTIYF. Here the CDR3 DNA reads TGCGCCAGCAGCCAAGACGACATCTCTGGAAACACCATATATTTT.

The chain recombines TRBV28 with TRBJ2-1; 9 bases align to TRBD2. The germline gives CDR1 MDHEN, CDR2 SYDVKM. The junction had 5 bases not matched to a gene; V was cut back by 3 bases and J by 8 bases. The CDR3 loop spans 14 amino acids. DNA of the CDR3: TGTGCCAGCAGTTTCGCGGGGGGGCTGGATGAGCAGTTCTTC. Encoded protein: CASSFAGGLDEQFF.

The chain uses TRBV4-1 and TRBJ2-7; D unresolved. This CDR3 has 15 residues. Trimming pared 1 base from V and 5 bases from J, leaving 15 bases between. Germline CDR1 is MGHRA and CDR2 is YSYEKL. For the CDR3, the DNA is TGCGCCAGCAGCCAAGTGTTCCCAGGAATGGACGAGCAGTACTTC. Translating gives CASSQVFPGMDEQYF.

The chain employs TRBV19 and TRBJ2-7; D perhaps matches TRBD1 (6 bases). CDR1 LNHDA and CDR2 SQIVND come from the germline V gene (reference sequence). V was clipped by 5 bases and J by 4 bases, with 15 bases between them. The CDR3 runs 14 residues. CDR3 loop: CASSALQGAYEQYF. The CDR3 DNA is TGTGCCAGTAGTGCTCTACAGGGAGCGTACGAGCAGTACTTC.

The genes are TRBV19 and TRBJ2-1; possibly TRBD1 for D (6 bases). CDR3 length: 13 residues. The ends were cut back, 5 bases at V and 4 bases at J, with 9 bases in the middle. Germline CDR1 is LNHDA and CDR2 is SQIVND (reference sequence). The CDR3 reads CASSSDSYNEQFF. CDR3 DNA: TGTGCCAGTAGTTCGGACAGTTACAATGAGCAGTTCTTC.